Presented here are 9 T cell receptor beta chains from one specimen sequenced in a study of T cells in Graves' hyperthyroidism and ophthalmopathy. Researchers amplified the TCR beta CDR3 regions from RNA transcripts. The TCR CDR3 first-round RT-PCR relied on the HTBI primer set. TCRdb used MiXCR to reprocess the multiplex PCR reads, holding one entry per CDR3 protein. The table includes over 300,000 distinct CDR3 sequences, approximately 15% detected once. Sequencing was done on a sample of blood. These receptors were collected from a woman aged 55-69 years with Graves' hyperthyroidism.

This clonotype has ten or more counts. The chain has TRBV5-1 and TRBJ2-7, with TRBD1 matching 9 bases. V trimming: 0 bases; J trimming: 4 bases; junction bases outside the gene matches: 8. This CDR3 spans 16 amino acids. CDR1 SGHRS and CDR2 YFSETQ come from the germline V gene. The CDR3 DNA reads TGCGCCAGCAGCTTGGATGGACCGGGACAGGGTTACGAGCAGTACTTC. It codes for CASSLDGPGQGYEQYF.

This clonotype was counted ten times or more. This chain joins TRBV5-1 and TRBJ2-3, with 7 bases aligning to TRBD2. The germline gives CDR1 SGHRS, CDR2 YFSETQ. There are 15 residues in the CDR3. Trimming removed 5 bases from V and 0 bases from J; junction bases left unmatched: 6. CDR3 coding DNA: TGCGCCAGCAGTTTTACTAGCGCAAGCACAGATACGCAGTATTTT. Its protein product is CASSFTSASTDTQYF.

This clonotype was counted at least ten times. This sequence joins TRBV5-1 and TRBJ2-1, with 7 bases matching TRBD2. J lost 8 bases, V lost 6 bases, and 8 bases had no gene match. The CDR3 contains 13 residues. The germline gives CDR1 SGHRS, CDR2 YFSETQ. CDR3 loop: CASTYGRGYEQFF. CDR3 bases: TGCGCCAGCACCTATGGGAGGGGATATGAGCAGTTCTTC.

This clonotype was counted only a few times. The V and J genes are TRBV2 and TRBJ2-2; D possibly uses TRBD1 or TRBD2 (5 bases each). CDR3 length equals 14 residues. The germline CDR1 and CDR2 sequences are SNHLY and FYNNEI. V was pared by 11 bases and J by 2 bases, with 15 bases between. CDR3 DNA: TGTGCCTCACCGGGACGGAAAAACACCGGGGAGCTGTTTTTT. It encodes CASPGRKNTGELFF.

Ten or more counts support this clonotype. The CDR3 sequence: CSANLAGSSYNEQFF. Here the CDR3 DNA reads TGCAGTGCTAACCTAGCCGGGAGCTCCTACAATGAGCAGTTCTTC. This chain links TRBV20-1 with TRBJ2-1; tentative D call: TRBD2 (6 bases). This CDR3 is 15 amino acids long. Germline V gives CDR1 DFQATT, CDR2 SNEGSKA (reference sequence). V was cut by 4 bases and J by 0 bases, with 13 bases left in between.

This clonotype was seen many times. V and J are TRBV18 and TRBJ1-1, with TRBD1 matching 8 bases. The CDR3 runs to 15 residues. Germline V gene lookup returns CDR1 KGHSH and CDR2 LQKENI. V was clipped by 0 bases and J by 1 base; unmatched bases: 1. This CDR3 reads CASSPPGTGNTEAFF. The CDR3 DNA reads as TGTGCCAGCTCACCACCCGGGACAGGGAACACTGAAGCTTTCTTT.

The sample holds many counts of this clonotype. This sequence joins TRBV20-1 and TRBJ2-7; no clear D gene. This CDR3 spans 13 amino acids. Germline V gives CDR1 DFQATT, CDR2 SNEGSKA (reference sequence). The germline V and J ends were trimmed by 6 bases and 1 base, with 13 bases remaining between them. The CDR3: CSATRVGSYEQYF. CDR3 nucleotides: TGCAGTGCCACAAGGGTAGGGTCCTACGAGCAGTACTTC.

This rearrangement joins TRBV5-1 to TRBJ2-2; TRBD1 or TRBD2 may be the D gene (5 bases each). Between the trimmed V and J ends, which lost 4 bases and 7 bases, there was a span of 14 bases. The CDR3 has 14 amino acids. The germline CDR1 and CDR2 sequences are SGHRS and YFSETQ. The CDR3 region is CASSQRGTNGELFF. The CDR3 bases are TGCGCCAGCAGCCAGAGAGGGACGAACGGGGAGCTGTTTTTT.

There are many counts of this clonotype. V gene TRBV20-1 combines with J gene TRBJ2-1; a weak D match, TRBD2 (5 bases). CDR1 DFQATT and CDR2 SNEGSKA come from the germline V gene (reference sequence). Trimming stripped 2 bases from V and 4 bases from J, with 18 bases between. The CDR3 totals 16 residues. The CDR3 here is CSARNFLRATYNEQFF. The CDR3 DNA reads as TGCAGTGCTAGAAACTTCTTGAGGGCAACATACAATGAGCAGTTCTTC.